In its sample, the clone carrying this T cell receptor beta chain was seen many times. The target antigen is unknown. This sample was taken from a study of regulatory T cells in long-lasting Graves disease. Findings of the study overall: TCR diversity was lower in persistent Graves' patients than in newly diagnosed ones. Accuracy could have been hurt by small sample size.

Researchers made TCR beta libraries by using iRepertoire HTBI primers and running Arm-PCR on CDR3 regions. From the multiplex PCR reads, TCRdb called clonotypes with MiXCR, one entry per CDR3 protein. Of hundreds of thousands of distinct CDR3 sequences in the sample, 15% were seen once. Time point described: newly diagnosed GD, antithyroid drugs for less than 3 months. Isolated PBMC RNA provided the starting material for the TCR library. Separately, the same data were catalogued under a study of T cells in Graves' hyperthyroidism and ophthalmopathy. That report adds: Primed by the HTBI set, a first-round RT-PCR was run on the TCR CDR3.

This sequence was found in a woman aged 40 to 50 with Graves disease. The material sequenced was peripheral blood mononuclear cells (PBMCs), taken at new diagnosis, from a patient treated with antithyroid drugs.

The CDR3 is CASSSPALAGDTGELFF. The CDR3 region has the DNA TGTGCCAGCAGTTCCCCGGCCCTAGCGGGAGACACCGGGGAGCTGTTTTTT. V and J are TRBV27 and TRBJ2-2; 10 nucleotides line up with TRBD2. Per the germline V gene, CDR1 is MNHEY and CDR2 is SMNVEV (reference sequence). V was pared by 4 bases and J by 3 bases, with 8 bases of the junction left unmatched. This CDR3 contains 17 residues.